The next 5 T cell receptor beta chains were all read from a single sample in a study of T cell responses to AZD1222 COVID-19 vaccine. Some clones are missing from TCRdb's copy, which holds only in-frame ones; the method was immunoSEQ multiplex PCR. Of about 73,000 clones detected, about 87% appear once; the ten largest clones hold about 20%. Material: peripheral blood, obtained on day 0 of AZD1222 vaccination. The origin of the receptors is an adult in good health.

This clone is a singleton in its sample. The CDR3 protein is CASSPEGRNSPLHF. The CDR3 DNA reads TGTGCCAGCAGTCCCGAAGGGCGGAATTCACCCCTCCACTTT. This rearrangement joins TRBV6-2 or TRBV6-3 to TRBJ1-6, with D unclear. Germline CDR1 is MNHEY and CDR2 is SVGEGT. The V end lost 5 bases, the J end lost 7 bases, and 12 bases lay between the germline ends. This CDR3 has 14 residues.

This chain joins TRBV28 and TRBJ2-7; maybe TRBD1 (5 bases). There are 14 residues in the CDR3. Germline lookup yields CDR1 MDHEN and CDR2 SYDVKM. V lost 3 bases and J lost 2, with 11 bases in between. The CDR3 spells CASSFRSGPYEQYF. CDR3 in DNA: TGTGCCAGCAGTTTCCGGTCAGGGCCCTACGAGCAGTACTTC.

The rearrangement joins TRBV5-1 to TRBJ1-3; TRBD1 agrees at 9 bases. This CDR3 region has 15 residues. The V gene's germline CDR1 is SGHRS and CDR2 YFSETQ. The V and J ends lost 3 bases and 9 bases, in that order; junction bases with no gene match: 10. In DNA, the CDR3 is TGCGCCAGCAGCTCAACAGGGGGCGAACAGGGCACCATATATTTT. Translated, it gives CASSSTGGEQGTIYF.

This sequence joins TRBV12-5 and TRBJ2-3; TRBD2 matches 13 bases. With 6 bases clipped from V and 5 bases from J, the junction kept 8 bases outside the gene matches. The CDR3 covers 16 residues. The germline gives CDR1 LGHNT, CDR2 FRNRAP. CDR3 protein: CASGSGLAGVVDTQYF. The DNA of the CDR3 is TGTGCTAGTGGAAGTGGACTAGCGGGAGTGGTAGATACGCAGTATTTT.

The chain uses TRBV9 and TRBJ2-7; 8 positions agree with TRBD1. The CDR3 has 15 amino acids. With 4 bases clipped from V and 2 bases from J, the junction kept 8 bases outside the gene matches. CDR1 and CDR2 from the germline V gene are SGDLS and YYNGEE. This CDR3 is CASSPRTGTTYEQYF. Here the CDR3 DNA reads TGTGCCAGCAGCCCCAGGACAGGGACCACCTACGAGCAGTACTTC.